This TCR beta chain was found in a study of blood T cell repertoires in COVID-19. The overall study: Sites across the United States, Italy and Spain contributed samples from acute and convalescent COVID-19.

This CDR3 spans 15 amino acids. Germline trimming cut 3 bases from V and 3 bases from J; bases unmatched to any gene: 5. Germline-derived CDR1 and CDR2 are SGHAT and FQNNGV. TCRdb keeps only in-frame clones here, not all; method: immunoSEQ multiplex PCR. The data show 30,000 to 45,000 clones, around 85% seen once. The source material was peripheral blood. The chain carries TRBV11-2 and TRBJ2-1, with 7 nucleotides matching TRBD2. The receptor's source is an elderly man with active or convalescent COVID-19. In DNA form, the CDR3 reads TGTGCCAGCAGCTTGGTACGGGGGGACTACAATGAGCAGTTCTTC. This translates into CASSLVRGDYNEQFF. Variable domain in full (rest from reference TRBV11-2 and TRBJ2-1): EAGVAQSPRYKIIEKRQSVAFWCNPISGHATLYWYQQILGQGPKLLIQFQNNGVVDDSQLPKDRFSAERLKGVDSTLKIQPAKLEDSAVYLCASSLVRGDYNEQFFGPGTRLTVL.